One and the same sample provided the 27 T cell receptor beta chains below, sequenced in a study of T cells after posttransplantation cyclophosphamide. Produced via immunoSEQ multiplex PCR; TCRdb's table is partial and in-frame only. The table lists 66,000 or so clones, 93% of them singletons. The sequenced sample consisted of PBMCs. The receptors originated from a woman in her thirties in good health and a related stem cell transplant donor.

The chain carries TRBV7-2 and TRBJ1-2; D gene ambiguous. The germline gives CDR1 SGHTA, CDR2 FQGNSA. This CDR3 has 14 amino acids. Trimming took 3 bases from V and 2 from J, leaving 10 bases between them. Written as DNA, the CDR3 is TGTGCCAGCAGCTTCCCTAATCCAAACTATGGCTACACCTTC. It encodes CASSFPNPNYGYTF. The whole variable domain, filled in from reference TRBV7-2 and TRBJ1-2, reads GAGVSQSPSNKVTEKGKDVELRCDPISGHTALYWYRQSLGQGLEFLIYFQGNSAPDKSGLPSDRFSAERTGGSVSTLTIQRTQQEDSAVYLCASSFPNPNYGYTFGSGTRLTVV.

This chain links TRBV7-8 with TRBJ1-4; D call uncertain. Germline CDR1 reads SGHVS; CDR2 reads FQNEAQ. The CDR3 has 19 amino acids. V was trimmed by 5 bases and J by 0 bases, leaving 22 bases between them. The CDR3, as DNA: TGTGCCAGCAGCGTGACTCGGGAAATCGGCAGATCAACTAATGAAAAACTGTTTTTT. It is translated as CASSVTREIGRSTNEKLFF.

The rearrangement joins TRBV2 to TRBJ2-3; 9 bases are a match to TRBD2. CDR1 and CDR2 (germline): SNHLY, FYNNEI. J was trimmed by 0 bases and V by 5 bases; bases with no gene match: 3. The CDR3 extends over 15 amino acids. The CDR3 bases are TGTGCCAGCAGTCCCCTAGCGGGGAGCACAGATACGCAGTATTTT. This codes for CASSPLAGSTDTQYF.

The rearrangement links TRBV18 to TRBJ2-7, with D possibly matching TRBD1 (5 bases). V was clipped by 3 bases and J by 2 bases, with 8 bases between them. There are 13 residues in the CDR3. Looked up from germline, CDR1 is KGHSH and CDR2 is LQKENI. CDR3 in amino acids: CASSPSGTYEQYF. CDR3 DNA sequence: TGTGCCAGCTCACCGTCAGGGACCTACGAGCAGTACTTC.

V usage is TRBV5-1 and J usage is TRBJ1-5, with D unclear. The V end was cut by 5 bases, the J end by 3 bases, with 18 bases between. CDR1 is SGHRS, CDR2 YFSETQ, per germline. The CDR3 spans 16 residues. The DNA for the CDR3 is TGCGCCAGCAGTCTTAGCGGCTCCGGGGACAATCAGCCCCAGCATTTT. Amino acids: CASSLSGSGDNQPQHF.

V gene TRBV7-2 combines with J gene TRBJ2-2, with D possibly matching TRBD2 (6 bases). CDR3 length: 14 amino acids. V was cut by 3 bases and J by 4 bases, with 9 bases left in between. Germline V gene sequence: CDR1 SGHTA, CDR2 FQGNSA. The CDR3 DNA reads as TGTGCCAGCAGCTTTCAGCGGGTCACCGGGGAGCTGTTTTTT. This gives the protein CASSFQRVTGELFF. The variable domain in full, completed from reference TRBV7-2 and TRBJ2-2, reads GAGVSQSPSNKVTEKGKDVELRCDPISGHTALYWYRQSLGQGLEFLIYFQGNSAPDKSGLPSDRFSAERTGGSVSTLTIQRTQQEDSAVYLCASSFQRVTGELFFGEGSRLTVL.

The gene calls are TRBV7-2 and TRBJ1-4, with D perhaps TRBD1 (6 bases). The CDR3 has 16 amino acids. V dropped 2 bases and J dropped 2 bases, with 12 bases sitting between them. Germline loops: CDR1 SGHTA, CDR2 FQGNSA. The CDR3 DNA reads TGTGCCAGCAGCTTATTCGGGGGCGGGACTAATGAAAAACTGTTTTTT. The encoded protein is CASSLFGGGTNEKLFF.

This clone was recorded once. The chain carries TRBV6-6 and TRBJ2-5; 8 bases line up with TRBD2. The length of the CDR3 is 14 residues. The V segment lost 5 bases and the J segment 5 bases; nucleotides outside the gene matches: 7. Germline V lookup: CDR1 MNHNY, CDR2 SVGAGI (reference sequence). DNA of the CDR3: TGTGCCAGCAGTCAGGGGCGGGGGGCTGAGACCCAGTACTTC. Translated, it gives CASSQGRGAETQYF.

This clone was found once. CDR3 nucleotide sequence: TGTGCCAGCAGTTCCAGGGAGACCCAGTACTTC. This gives the protein CASSSRETQYF. The J gene is TRBJ2-5, the V gene TRBV5-5; D unresolved. This CDR3 has 11 amino acids. V was trimmed by 5 bases and J by 5 bases, leaving 7 bases between them. CDR1 and CDR2 (germline): SGHKS, YYEKEE (reference sequence).

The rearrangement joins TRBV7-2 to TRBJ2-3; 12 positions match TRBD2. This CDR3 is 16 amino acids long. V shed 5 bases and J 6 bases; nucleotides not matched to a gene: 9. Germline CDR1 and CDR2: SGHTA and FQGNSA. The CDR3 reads CASSKTSGGRWDTQYF. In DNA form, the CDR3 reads TGTGCCAGCAGCAAAACTAGCGGGGGGCGTTGGGATACGCAGTATTTT.

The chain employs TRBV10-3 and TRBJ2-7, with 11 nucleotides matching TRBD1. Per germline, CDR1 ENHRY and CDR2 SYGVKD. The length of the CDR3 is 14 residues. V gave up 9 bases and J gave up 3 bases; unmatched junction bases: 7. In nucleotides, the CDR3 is TGTGCCATGAGAACCGGGACAGGGGGCTACGAGCAGTACTTC. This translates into CAMRTGTGGYEQYF.

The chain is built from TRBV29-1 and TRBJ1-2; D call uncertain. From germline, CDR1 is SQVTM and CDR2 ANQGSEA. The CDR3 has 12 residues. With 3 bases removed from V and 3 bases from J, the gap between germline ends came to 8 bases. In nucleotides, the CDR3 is TGCAGCGTTGACGAAACTTACTATGGCTACACCTTC. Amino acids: CSVDETYYGYTF.

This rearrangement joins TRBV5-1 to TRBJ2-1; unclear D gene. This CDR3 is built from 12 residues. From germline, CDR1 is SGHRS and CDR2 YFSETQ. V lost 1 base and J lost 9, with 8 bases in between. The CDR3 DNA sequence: TGCGCCAGCAGCTTGTCTAAAGGTGAGCAGTTCTTC. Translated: CASSLSKGEQFF.

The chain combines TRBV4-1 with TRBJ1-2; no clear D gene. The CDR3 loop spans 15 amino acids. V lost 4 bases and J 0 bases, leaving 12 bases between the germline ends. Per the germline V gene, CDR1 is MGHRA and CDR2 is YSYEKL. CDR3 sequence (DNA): TGCGCCAGCAGCCCGAATCCGGGAACTAACTATGGCTACACCTTC. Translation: CASSPNPGTNYGYTF.

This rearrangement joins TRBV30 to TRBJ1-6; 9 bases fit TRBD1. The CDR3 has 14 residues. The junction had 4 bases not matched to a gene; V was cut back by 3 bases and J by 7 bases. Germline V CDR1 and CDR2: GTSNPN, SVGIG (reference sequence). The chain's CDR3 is CAWSGGQGNSPLHF. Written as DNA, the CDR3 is TGTGCCTGGAGCGGGGGACAGGGAAATTCACCCCTCCACTTT.

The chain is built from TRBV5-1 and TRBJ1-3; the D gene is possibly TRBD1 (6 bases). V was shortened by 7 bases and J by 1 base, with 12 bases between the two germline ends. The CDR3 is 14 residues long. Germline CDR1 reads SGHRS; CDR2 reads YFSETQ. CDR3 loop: CASSPGASGNTIYF. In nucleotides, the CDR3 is TGCGCCAGCTCTCCGGGGGCATCTGGAAACACCATATATTTT.

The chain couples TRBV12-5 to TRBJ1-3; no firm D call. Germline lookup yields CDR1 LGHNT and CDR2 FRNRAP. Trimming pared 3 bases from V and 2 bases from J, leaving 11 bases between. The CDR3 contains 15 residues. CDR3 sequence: CASGFLTVTGNTIYF. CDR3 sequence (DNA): TGTGCTAGTGGTTTCTTGACGGTAACTGGAAACACCATATATTTT.

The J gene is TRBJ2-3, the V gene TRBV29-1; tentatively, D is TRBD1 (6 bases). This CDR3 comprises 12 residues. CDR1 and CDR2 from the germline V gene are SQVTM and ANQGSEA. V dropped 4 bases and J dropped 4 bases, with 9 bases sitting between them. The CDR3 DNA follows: TGCAGCGTTGCCAGGGGCGCAGATACGCAGTATTTT. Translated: CSVARGADTQYF.

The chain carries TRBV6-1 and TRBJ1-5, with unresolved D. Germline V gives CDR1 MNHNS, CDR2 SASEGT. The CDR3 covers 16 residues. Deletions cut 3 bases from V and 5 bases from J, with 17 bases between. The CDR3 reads CASSDSNPRAHQPQHF. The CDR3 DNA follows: TGTGCCAGCAGTGATAGTAATCCCCGGGCCCATCAGCCCCAGCATTTT.

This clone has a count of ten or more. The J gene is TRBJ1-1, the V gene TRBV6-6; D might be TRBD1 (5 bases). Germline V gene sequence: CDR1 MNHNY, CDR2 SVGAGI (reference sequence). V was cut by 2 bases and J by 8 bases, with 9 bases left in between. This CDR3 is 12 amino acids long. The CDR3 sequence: CASSYRGVEAFF. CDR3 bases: TGTGCCAGCAGTTACAGGGGAGTGGAAGCTTTCTTT.

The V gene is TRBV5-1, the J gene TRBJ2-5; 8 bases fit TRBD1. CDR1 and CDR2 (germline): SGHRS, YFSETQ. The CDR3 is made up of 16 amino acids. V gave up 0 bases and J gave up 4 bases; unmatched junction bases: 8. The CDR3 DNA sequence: TGCGCCAGCAGCTTGGGACCGGGACAGGCTCGAGAGACCCAGTACTTC. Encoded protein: CASSLGPGQARETQYF. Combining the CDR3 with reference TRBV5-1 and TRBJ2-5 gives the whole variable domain KAGVTQTPRYLIKTRGQQVTLSCSPISGHRSVSWYQQTPGQGLQFLFEYFSETQRNKGNFPGRFSGRQFSNSRSEMNVSTLELGDSALYLCASSLGPGQARETQYFGPGTRLLVL.

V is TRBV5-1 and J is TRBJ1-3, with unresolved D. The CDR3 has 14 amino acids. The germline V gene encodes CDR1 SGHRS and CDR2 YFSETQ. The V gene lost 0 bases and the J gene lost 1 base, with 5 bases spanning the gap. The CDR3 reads CASSLDLSGNTIYF. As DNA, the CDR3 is TGCGCCAGCAGCTTGGATCTATCTGGAAACACCATATATTTT.

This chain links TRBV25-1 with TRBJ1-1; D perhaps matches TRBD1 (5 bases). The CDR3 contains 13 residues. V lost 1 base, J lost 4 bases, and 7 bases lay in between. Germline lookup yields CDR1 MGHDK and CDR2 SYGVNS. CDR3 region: CASSEFGGTEAFF. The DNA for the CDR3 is TGTGCCAGCAGTGAATTTGGGGGCACTGAAGCTTTCTTT.

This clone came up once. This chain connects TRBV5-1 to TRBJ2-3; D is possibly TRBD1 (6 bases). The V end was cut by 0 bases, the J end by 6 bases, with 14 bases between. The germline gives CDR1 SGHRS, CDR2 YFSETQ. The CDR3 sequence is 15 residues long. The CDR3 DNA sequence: TGCGCCAGCAGCTTGGCGAATGCAGGGGTGGATACGCAGTATTTT. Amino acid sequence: CASSLANAGVDTQYF.

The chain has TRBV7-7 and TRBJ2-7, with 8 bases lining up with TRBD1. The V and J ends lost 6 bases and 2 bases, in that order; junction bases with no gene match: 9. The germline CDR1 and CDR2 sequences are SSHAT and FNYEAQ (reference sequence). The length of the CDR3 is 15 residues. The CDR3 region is CASRSRGLGTYEQYF. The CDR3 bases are TGTGCCAGCAGGTCCAGGGGGCTAGGTACCTACGAGCAGTACTTC.

The CDR3 loop reads CASSLAGRVDEQFF. The CDR3 DNA reads TGTGCCAGCAGCTTGGCAGGCAGGGTGGATGAGCAGTTCTTC. V usage is TRBV5-6 and J usage is TRBJ2-1; TRBD1 is a possible D gene (5 bases). With 0 bases removed from V and 8 bases from J, the gap between germline ends came to 12 bases. From germline, CDR1 is SGHDT and CDR2 YYEEEE. This CDR3 contains 14 residues.

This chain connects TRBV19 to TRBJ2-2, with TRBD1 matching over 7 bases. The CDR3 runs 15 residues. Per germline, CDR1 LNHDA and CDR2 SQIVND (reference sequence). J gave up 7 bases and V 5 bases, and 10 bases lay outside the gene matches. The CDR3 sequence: CASSGRQGVSGELFF. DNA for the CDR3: TGTGCCAGTAGTGGGCGACAGGGCGTAAGCGGGGAGCTGTTTTTT.